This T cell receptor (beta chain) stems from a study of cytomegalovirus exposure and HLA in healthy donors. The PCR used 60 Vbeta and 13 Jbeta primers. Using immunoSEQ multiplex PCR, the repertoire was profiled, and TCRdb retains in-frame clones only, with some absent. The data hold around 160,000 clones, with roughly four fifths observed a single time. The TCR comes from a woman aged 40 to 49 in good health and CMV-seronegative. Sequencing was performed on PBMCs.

CDR3 nucleotides: TGTGCCAGCAGCCCGTTTTCGGGTAGCAATCAGCCCCAGCATTTT. It specifies CASSPFSGSNQPQHF. The chain uses TRBV5-6 and TRBJ1-5; no clear D gene. Germline CDR1 and CDR2: SGHDT and YYEEEE. V dropped 4 bases and J dropped 0 bases, with 11 bases sitting between them. The CDR3 runs to 15 residues.